This TCR beta chain was sequenced during a study of blood T cell repertoires in COVID-19. Study details: The analysed material was cDNA or gDNA that came from T cells, B-cell-depleted T cells, or PBMCs.

Original handling: Reference gene primer amplification gave estimated nucleated cell counts. Here immunoSEQ multiplex PCR was the method, and the copy in TCRdb shows in-frame clones only, minus some. D and trimming were read from the DNA, whereas the V and J calls and clone size are those reported in that table. The sample yields hundreds of thousands of clones, around 89% seen once. This CDR3 is 12 amino acids long. The trim removed 4 bases at V and 9 bases at J, leaving 6 bases unmatched. The germline gives CDR1 SGHAT, CDR2 FQNNGV. The specimen was peripheral blood. This chain uses TRBV11-2 with TRBJ2-7, with TRBD1 identical over 7 bases. The source of this sequence is a woman aged 25 to 39 who had recovered from COVID-19. The CDR3 is CASSSDRAGQYF. DNA of the CDR3: TGTGCCAGCAGCTCCGACAGGGCAGGGCAGTACTTC.